This is a list of T cell receptor beta chains from one sample in a study of cytomegalovirus exposure and HLA in healthy donors. Measured with immunoSEQ multiplex PCR; TCRdb has only the in-frame clones, and not every one. The repertoire holds under 200,000 clones, with approximately 86% as singletons. Sequenced sample: PBMCs. Source of these receptors: a male donor in good health and CMV-seronegative. Both conserved end residues are part of each CDR3. Fields, in order: D gene, J gene, clone size, V gene, CDR3 protein, CDR3 DNA. The D gene is left open where the match is weak. The size of a clone is reported for some rows only, either as once, few or many, or as a class for expanded clones.

>NA|TRBJ1-2|NA|TRBV6-5
CASSYQAGSHGYTF
TGTGCCAGCAGTTACCAGGCCGGCTCGCATGGCTACACCTTC
>TRBD2|TRBJ2-1|NA|TRBV19
CASSRAGGPNEQFF
TGTGCCAGTAGTCGGGCGGGAGGGCCAAATGAGCAGTTCTTC
>NA|TRBJ2-3|NA|TRBV27
CASSHLDGSRADTQYF
TGTGCCAGCAGTCACCTCGACGGGAGCAGGGCAGATACGCAGTATTTT
>TRBD1|TRBJ2-7|few|TRBV28
CASSFGQGADEQYF
TGTGCCAGCAGTTTTGGACAGGGGGCAGACGAGCAGTACTTC
>TRBD2|TRBJ2-7|NA|TRBV7-3
CASSLQLLAGDSYEQYF
TGTGCCAGCAGCCTCCAATTACTAGCGGGGGATTCGTACGAGCAGTACTTC
>NA|TRBJ1-5|NA|TRBV19
CASSIAGGRSNQPQHF
TGTGCCAGTAGTATAGCCGGGGGTCGAAGCAATCAGCCCCAGCATTTT
>NA|TRBJ1-1|NA|TRBV28
CASREGREPEAFF
TGTGCCAGCAGGGAGGGGCGCGAACCTGAAGCTTTCTTT
>TRBD2|TRBJ2-5|NA|TRBV30
CAWSQGLGLRETQYF
TGTGCCTGGAGTCAAGGACTAGGGTTACGGGAGACCCAGTACTTC
>TRBD2|TRBJ2-1|NA|TRBV5-1
CASSLPGGDEQFF
TGCGCCAGCAGCTTGCCCGGGGGGGATGAGCAGTTCTTC
>NA|TRBJ2-3|NA|TRBV7-9
CSSSLEGDGTDTQYF
TGTTCCAGCAGCTTGGAGGGAGACGGCACAGATACGCAGTATTTT
>NA|TRBJ2-3|NA|TRBV28
CASSLTANTDTQYF
TGTGCCAGCAGCCTAACAGCCAACACAGATACGCAGTATTTT
>NA|TRBJ2-1|NA|TRBV7-2
CASSLGGTQAEDEQFF
TGTGCCAGCAGCTTAGGAGGGACTCAGGCGGAAGATGAGCAGTTCTTC
>NA|TRBJ2-1|NA|TRBV5-4
CASSLTRNNEQFF
TGTGCCAGCAGCTTAACCAGGAACAATGAGCAGTTCTTC
>NA|TRBJ1-2|NA|TRBV7-3
CASSPLTGGGNYRYTF
TGTGCCAGCAGCCCCCTCACCGGGGGAGGGAACTATCGCTACACCTTC
>TRBD1|TRBJ1-6|NA|TRBV5-4
CASSQRDRVGSPLHF
TGTGCCAGCAGCCAACGGGACAGGGTCGGGTCACCCCTCCACTTT
>NA|TRBJ1-1|NA|TRBV6-6
CASSYLRGGGNTEAFF
TGTGCCAGCAGTTACTTGAGGGGAGGGGGGAACACTGAAGCTTTCTTT
>TRBD1|TRBJ1-2|NA|TRBV19
CASGGTGPSNYGYTF
TGTGCCAGTGGCGGGACAGGGCCGTCTAACTATGGCTACACCTTC
>NA|TRBJ2-7|NA|TRBV10-2
CASQVPSTYEQYF
TGCGCCAGCCAGGTCCCGAGCACCTACGAGCAGTACTTC
>TRBD1|TRBJ1-2|once|TRBV5-4
CASSFGDRDYGYTF
TGTGCCAGCAGCTTCGGGGACAGGGACTATGGCTACACCTTC
>NA|TRBJ2-3|NA|TRBV5-1
CASSLRTRDTQYF
TGCGCCAGCAGCTTGAGGACACGGGATACGCAGTATTTT
>NA|TRBJ1-1|NA|TRBV2
CASSGWGENTEAFF
TGTGCCAGCAGTGGTTGGGGGGAGAACACTGAAGCTTTCTTT
>NA|TRBJ1-2|NA|TRBV16
CASSLPPGRGVRGYGYTF
TGTGCCAGCAGCCTCCCTCCGGGCAGGGGAGTACGTGGCTATGGCTACACCTTC
>TRBD1|TRBJ2-3|NA|TRBV5-4
CASTRGGQDGNTQYF
TGTGCCAGCACCAGAGGTGGACAGGATGGGAATACGCAGTATTTT
>NA|TRBJ1-5|NA|TRBV6-1
CASSEGQGGNQPQHF
TGTGCCAGCAGTGAAGGTCAGGGTGGCAATCAGCCCCAGCATTTT
>NA|TRBJ2-1|NA|TRBV5-4
CASRSGVGSYNEQFF
TGTGCCAGCAGGTCAGGGGTGGGCTCCTACAATGAGCAGTTCTTC
>NA|TRBJ2-1|NA|TRBV29-1
CSVDGDSYNEQFF
TGCAGCGTTGACGGGGACTCCTACAATGAGCAGTTCTTC
>TRBD2|TRBJ2-2|NA|TRBV27
CASSPMMTSGSRSGELFF
TGTGCCAGCAGTCCGATGATGACTAGCGGGAGTAGGTCCGGGGAGCTGTTTTTT
>NA|TRBJ2-7|NA|TRBV6-5
CASRHGAYEQYF
TGTGCCAGCAGGCATGGAGCGTACGAGCAGTACTTC
>NA|TRBJ1-3|NA|TRBV9
CASSVDRLNGNTIYF
TGTGCCAGCAGCGTAGACAGGTTGAACGGAAACACCATATATTTT
>NA|TRBJ1-5|NA|TRBV19
CASMKTANQPQHF
TGTGCCAGTATGAAGACAGCCAATCAGCCCCAGCATTTT
>NA|TRBJ2-3|NA|TRBV6-5
CASSYGGGHTDTQYF
TGTGCCAGCAGTTACGGGGGGGGACACACAGATACGCAGTATTTT
>NA|TRBJ1-5|NA|TRBV7-2
CASSLVGGAGSNQPQHF
TGTGCCAGCAGCTTAGTGGGGGGGGCTGGAAGCAATCAGCCCCAGCATTTT
>NA|TRBJ2-2|NA|TRBV18
CASSMAGASGTGELFF
TGTGCCAGCTCAATGGCAGGGGCCTCGGGCACCGGGGAGCTGTTTTTT
>NA|TRBJ1-1|NA|TRBV19
CASSIQGIVTEAFF
TGTGCCAGTAGTATTCAGGGGATAGTCACTGAAGCTTTCTTT
>NA|TRBJ1-6|NA|TRBV19
CASSPEPPPPLHF
TGTGCCAGTAGTCCTGAGCCCCCACCACCCCTCCACTTT
>TRBD1|TRBJ2-6|NA|TRBV6-4
CASSWDSSGANVLTF
TGTGCCAGCAGTTGGGACAGCTCTGGGGCCAACGTCCTGACTTTC
>TRBD1|TRBJ1-6|NA|TRBV28
CASSTPGTGGNSPLHF
TGTGCCAGCAGCACCCCCGGGACAGGGGGTAATTCACCCCTCCACTTT
>TRBD2|TRBJ2-1|NA|TRBV5-1
CATRGSSGGHPYNEQFF
TGCGCCACCAGGGGCTCCAGCGGGGGGCACCCCTACAATGAGCAGTTCTTC
>NA|TRBJ1-3|NA|TRBV7-6
CASSSSRQSSGNTIYF
TGTGCCAGCAGCTCGAGTAGACAGTCGTCTGGAAACACCATATATTTT
>TRBD2|TRBJ2-5|NA|TRBV7-9
CASSPRGRLAGVETQYF
TGTGCCAGCAGCCCCCGGGGGCGACTAGCGGGGGTTGAGACCCAGTACTTC
>NA|TRBJ1-6|NA|TRBV27
CASSPRQISSPLHF
TGTGCCAGCAGCCCTAGACAGATTAGTTCACCCCTCCACTTT
>TRBD1|TRBJ1-6|NA|TRBV28
CASSLQGAGSPLHF
TGTGCCAGCAGTTTACAGGGGGCTGGTTCACCCCTCCACTTT
>NA|TRBJ1-4|few|TRBV18
CASSPLAANPTNEKLFF
TGTGCCAGCTCACCTCTGGCAGCGAATCCCACGAATGAAAAACTGTTTTTT
>TRBD2|TRBJ2-2|NA|TRBV6-6
CAGTGTSGTGELFF
TGTGCCGGAACCGGGACTAGCGGGACCGGGGAGCTGTTTTTT
>NA|TRBJ2-3|NA|TRBV7-9
CASTQRITDTQYF
TGTGCCAGTACACAGCGGATCACAGATACGCAGTATTTT
>NA|TRBJ2-5|NA|TRBV7-2
CASSPAGETQYF
TGTGCCAGCAGCCCGGCGGGGGAGACCCAGTACTTC
>NA|TRBJ1-1|NA|TRBV28
CASSLSVEAFF
TGTGCCAGCAGTTTATCGGTAGAAGCTTTCTTT
>NA|TRBJ1-4|NA|TRBV29-1
CSVEGGGKKLFF
TGCAGCGTTGAAGGGGGGGGAAAAAAACTGTTTTTT
>NA|TRBJ2-3|NA|TRBV30
CAWHIAETSTDTQYF
TGTGCCTGGCACATAGCAGAGACTAGCACAGATACGCAGTATTTT